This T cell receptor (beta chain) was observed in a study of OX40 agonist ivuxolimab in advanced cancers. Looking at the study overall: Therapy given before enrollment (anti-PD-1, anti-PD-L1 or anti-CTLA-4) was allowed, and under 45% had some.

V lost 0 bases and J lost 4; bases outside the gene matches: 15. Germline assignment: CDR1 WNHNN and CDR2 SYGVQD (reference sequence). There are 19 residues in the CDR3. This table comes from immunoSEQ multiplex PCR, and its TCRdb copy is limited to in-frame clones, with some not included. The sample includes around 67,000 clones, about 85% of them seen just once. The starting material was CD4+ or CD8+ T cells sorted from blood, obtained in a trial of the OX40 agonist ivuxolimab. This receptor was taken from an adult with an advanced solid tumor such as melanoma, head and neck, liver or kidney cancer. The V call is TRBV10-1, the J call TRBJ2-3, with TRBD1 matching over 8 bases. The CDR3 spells CASSESKHPRGRGADTQYF. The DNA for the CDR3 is TGCGCCAGCAGTGAGTCGAAGCACCCCAGGGGGCGCGGCGCAGATACGCAGTATTTT.